This entry is about one T cell receptor (beta chain). Antigen specificity is unknown. Generated by immunoSEQ multiplex PCR, the TCRdb table keeps only in-frame clones and is missing some. The data show about 980,000 clones, 60% to 85% seen once. This entry comes from a study of shared clonotypes between healthy human individuals. As for the study in general: Donor ages ranged 18 to 49 years: a couple of women, a few men.

Study findings and constraints: Clonotype sharing among donors was expected to depend on sequencing depth.

Sequences were obtained from memory CD4+ T cells sorted from blood. Subset defined: CD45RA-negative fraction. The clonotype originates from a man aged 18 to 29 in good health.

The CDR3 spells CASSLGQARTEQYF. In DNA form, the CDR3 reads TGTGCCAGCAGCTTAGGACAGGCCCGTACGGAGCAGTACTTC. The rearrangement links TRBV11-2 to TRBJ2-7, with D tentatively TRBD1 (6 bases). There are 14 residues in the CDR3. CDR1 and CDR2 from the germline V gene are SGHAT and FQNNGV. Trimming took 1 base from V and 7 from J, leaving 14 bases between them.